This T cell receptor (beta chain) was recovered during a study of CD8 T cells in Susac syndrome. Overall study: Patients with Susac syndrome who were sequenced included more than five with active disease and eight in remission.

Trimming removed 6 bases from V and 5 bases from J; junction bases left unmatched: 8. Germline V CDR1 and CDR2: MNHNY, SVGAGI (reference sequence). This CDR3 is 14 amino acids long. Reverse transcription used about 0.45 to 1 ug RNA and random hexamers. TCRdb reprocessed the immunoSEQ multiplex PCR reads with MiXCR, giving one entry per CDR3 protein. The table records 150,000 to 180,000 distinct CDR3 sequences, roughly 95% of them present only once. The sample was CD4+ T cells from PBMCs. The rearrangement links TRBV6-6 to TRBJ2-3, with TRBD1 matching over 7 bases. The TCR comes from a human donor with Susac syndrome. CDR3 bases: TGTGCCAGCAGACCCGACAGGGAGAGAGATACGCAGTATTTT. This gives the protein CASRPDRERDTQYF.